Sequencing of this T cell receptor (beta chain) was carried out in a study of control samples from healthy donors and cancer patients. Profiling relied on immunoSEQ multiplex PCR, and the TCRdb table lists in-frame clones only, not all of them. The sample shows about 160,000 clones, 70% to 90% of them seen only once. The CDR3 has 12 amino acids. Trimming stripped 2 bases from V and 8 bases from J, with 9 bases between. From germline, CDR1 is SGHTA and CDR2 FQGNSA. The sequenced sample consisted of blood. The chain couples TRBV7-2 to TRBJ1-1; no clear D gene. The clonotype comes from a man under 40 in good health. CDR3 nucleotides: TGTGCCAGCAGCTTAAATCGGGCAGAAGCTTTCTTT. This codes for CASSLNRAEAFF.